This is a list of T cell receptor beta chains from one sample in a study of blood T cell repertoires in COVID-19. This table comes from immunoSEQ multiplex PCR, and its TCRdb copy is limited to in-frame clones, with some not included. The sample lists approximately 290,000 clones, over 75% seen once, with more than 3.5% in the top ten. Sequencing input: PBMCs or T cells enriched from blood (not recorded which). The receptors were sampled from a woman in her twenties or thirties who had recovered from COVID-19. Each CDR3 is given with its conserved first and last residue. A D gene is named only where the DNA matches it firmly. Some rows have no size entry. The others give once, few or many, or a class for an expanded clone.

j_call	clone_size	d_call	v_call	cdr3_aa	cdr3_nt
TRBJ2-7	NA	TRBD1	TRBV7-8	CASSQRTGRTYEQYF	TGTGCCAGCAGCCAGCGGACAGGGAGGACCTACGAGCAGTACTTC
TRBJ2-1	NA	NA	TRBV4-1	CASSQDFSSYNEQFF	TGCGCCAGCAGCCAAGACTTTAGCTCCTACAATGAGCAGTTCTTC
TRBJ1-2	few	NA	TRBV18	CASSPKNASGYTF	TGTGCCAGCTCACCAAAAAATGCGAGTGGCTACACCTTC
TRBJ1-2	few	TRBD1	TRBV15	CATSRDKMLTGYGYTF	TGTGCCACCAGCAGAGATAAAATGCTGACAGGGTACGGCTACACCTTC
TRBJ2-3	NA	NA	TRBV5-4	CASSSLGSDTQYF	TGTGCCAGCAGCTCACTAGGATCAGATACGCAGTATTTT
TRBJ2-3	NA	TRBD2	TRBV24-1	CATSDSLSGRVTDTQYF	TGTGCCACCAGTGATTCCCTAAGCGGGAGAGTCACAGATACGCAGTATTTT
TRBJ2-7	NA	TRBD1	TRBV18	CASSPTPGQLNYEQYF	TGTGCCAGCTCACCAACCCCGGGACAGTTGAACTACGAGCAGTACTTC
TRBJ2-2	NA	NA	TRBV10-3	CAIPGDTSTGELFF	TGTGCCATCCCAGGGGACACCTCCACCGGGGAGCTGTTTTTT
TRBJ2-1	NA	TRBD2	TRBV6-5	CASGFSGTAYNEQFF	TGTGCCAGCGGGTTCAGCGGGACCGCCTACAATGAGCAGTTCTTC
TRBJ2-2	NA	NA	TRBV5-1	CASSAGQYFTGELFF	TGCGCCAGCAGCGCGGGACAGTACTTCACCGGGGAGCTGTTTTTT
TRBJ2-7	NA	TRBD1	TRBV11-2	CASSASGTGGVYRLWF	TGTGCCAGCAGCGCCTCCGGGACAGGGGGGGTTTACCGGTTATGGTTC
TRBJ2-7	NA	NA	TRBV4-2	CASSQEMEEEYF	TGTGCCAGCAGCCAAGAAATGGAGGAAGAGTACTTC
TRBJ1-3	once	NA	TRBV5-1	CASSWTDSGNTIYF	TGCGCCAGCAGCTGGACAGACTCTGGAAACACCATATATTTT
TRBJ2-3	NA	NA	TRBV28	CASRGGGIASTDTQYF	TGTGCCAGCAGGGGTGGGGGCATAGCTAGCACAGATACGCAGTATTTT
TRBJ1-1	few	TRBD1	TRBV6-5	CASSQGQGAEAFF	TGTGCCAGCAGTCAGGGACAGGGGGCTGAAGCTTTCTTT